The following is a T cell receptor beta chain sequence with its context. This clone's antigen is unknown. One base away there is no much larger clone; base qualities are not given. V gives up 0 bases and J gives up 5 bases, and the segment between their germline ends measures 2 bases. The CDR3 runs 12 amino acids, cysteine and phenylalanine included. Only the CDR3 DNA is retained, 36 bases long and in frame from the first base. CDR1 MNHNY and CDR2 SVGAGI are derived from the germline V gene (reference sequence). This record comes from a study of CD8+ T cells in alopecia areata (dated by TCRdb to between 2017 and 2018). For the wider study: Treated patients were enrolled in an open-label pilot trial of oral tofacitinib at 5 to 10 mg twice daily for moderate-to-severe alopecia areata. Patients stayed on tofacitinib for 6 to 18 months and then had 6 months of follow-up off drug so that delayed response and recurrence could be assessed. In treated patients, disease severity was measured using the SALT score, which gives the percentage of scalp surface area affected. In both human patients and the C3H/HeJ mouse model, the study applied high-throughput TCRbeta sequencing to look at T cell clonal expansion in alopecia areata. Scalp tissue and sorted CD4+ and CD8+ peripheral blood T cells from patchy and totalis/universalis alopecia areata patients and from healthy controls were covered by human TCRbeta sequencing. Patients on tofacitinib were biopsied at baseline and after 4 and 24 weeks of treatment, and several of the patients also had a later scalp biopsy. Scalp clonality was compared across normal scalp (n=4), patchy alopecia areata scalp (n=8), and alopecia totalis/universalis scalp (n=8). RNA came from the PAXgene miRNA kit for fixed scalp, the miRNeasy kit for PBMCs, and the RNeasy kit for mouse skin. TCRbeta CDR3 regions were amplified by immunoSEQ multiplex PCR with 35 Vbeta forward and 13 Jbeta reverse primers.

Results the study describes overall, beyond this receptor: Resident alphabeta T cells in normal human skin are also sequenced, complicating scalp TCR repertoire analysis, unlike mouse skin dominated by gammadelta T cells. Tofacitinib significantly decreased scalp clonality and the number of expanded CD8+ clones among the top 100 scalp clones. Because the treated cohort was small and had just a single nonresponder, larger studies are needed to establish links between baseline CD8+ expansion and response. TCR sequences shared between patients were less clear than in mice, possibly partly because of HLA diversity in the patient population. Many expanded lesional clones were found to persist in scalp and blood during tofacitinib treatment, and relapse after treatment cessation may be partly explained by this persistence. Compared with normal scalp, lesional scalp had higher clonality and more expanded CD8+ clones, particularly in alopecia totalis/universalis, a pattern that suggests antigenic drive.

Receptors were amplified or captured by the immunoSEQ multiplex PCR assay. RNA was extracted from all samples and reverse transcribed into cDNA as template for TCR sequencing. First-strand cDNA was synthesized using SuperScript III with a 2:1 mix of oligo-dT and random hexamers. A synthetic immune receptor repertoire was used to measure amplification bias, and any remaining bias was corrected computationally. The paper's processing steps were these. Raw reads were preprocessed to remove errors, and CDR3 was defined by IMGT conventions from the conserved cysteine to phenylalanine. To get clonality, Shannon entropy was normalized by log2 of the number of productive unique TCRs and the result was subtracted from 1. Scalp TCRbeta sequences were cross-referenced with sorted blood CD4 and CD8 repertoires so that the CD4 or CD8 identity of scalp clones could be inferred. Held by TCRdb, this immuneACCESS table contains in-frame sequences only and omits some clones. Under half of the omission traces to an unresolved V gene where checked; the cause of the rest is unknown. V and J calls and clone size are those listed in that table; D and trimming were worked out from the DNA. Present in this sample are around 200,000 clones, about 53% of which were seen just once. The top ten hold about 10% of the sample.

Taken with the paper, the label for time point translates to: 20 to 30 weeks on oral tofacitinib. The treatment or condition label, as the study defines it: oral pan-JAK inhibitor, 5-10 mg twice daily. From alopecia areata patients, peripheral blood was collected along with lesional scalp punch biopsies. PBMCs were isolated by density centrifugation and stained for CD3, CD4 and CD8, after which CD4+ and CD8+ T cells were sorted on a FACSAria. Sequenced here: CD8+ T cells sorted from blood, sampled at week 24, from a patient treated with tofacitinib. The clonotype comes from a human donor with alopecia areata. The rearranged segments are TRBV6-6 and TRBJ2-1; the D gene is not confidently resolved. The sequenced DNA is TGTGCCAGCAGTTACTCTCACAATGAGCAGTTCTTC. Its amino acids are CASSYSHNEQFF.